This T cell receptor beta chain comes out of a study of cytomegalovirus exposure and HLA in healthy donors. The CDR3 contains 16 residues. The germline gives CDR1 SGDLS, CDR2 YYNGEE. Trimming at V came to 1 base and at J to 5 bases, leaving 10 bases not matched to a gene. Primers for the PCR totalled 60 Vbeta and 13 Jbeta. Assay: immunoSEQ multiplex PCR; the TCRdb copy retains only in-frame clones and omits some. The sample lists over 100,000 clones; 73% were seen once. Study findings and constraints: An analysis done earlier found most TCR beta V segments productive about 87% or about 30% of the time. Investigators reported under 200 TCR beta chains as tied to cytomegalovirus. Sequencing likely caused a cluster of highly shared sequence variants.

About this clone itself: The antigen is unknown.

The rearrangement joins TRBV9 to TRBJ2-5, with 8 bases fitting TRBD1. This clonotype was obtained from a man aged 40-49 years in good health and CMV-seronegative. Material: PBMCs. The CDR3 DNA is TGTGCCAGCAGCGTAAGGCAGGGGGCAAGGGGGGAGACCCAGTACTTC. Encoded protein: CASSVRQGARGETQYF.